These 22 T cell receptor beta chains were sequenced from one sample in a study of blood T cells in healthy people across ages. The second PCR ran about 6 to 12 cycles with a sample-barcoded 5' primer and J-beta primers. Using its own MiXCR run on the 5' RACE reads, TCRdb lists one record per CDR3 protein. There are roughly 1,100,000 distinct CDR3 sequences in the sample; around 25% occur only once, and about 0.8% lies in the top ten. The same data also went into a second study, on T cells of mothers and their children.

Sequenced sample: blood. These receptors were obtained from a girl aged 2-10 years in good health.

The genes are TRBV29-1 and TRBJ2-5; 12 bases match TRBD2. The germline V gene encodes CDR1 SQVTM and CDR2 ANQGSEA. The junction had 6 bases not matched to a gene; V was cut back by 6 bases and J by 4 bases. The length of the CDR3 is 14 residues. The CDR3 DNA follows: TGCAGCGTGGTACTAGCGGGGGGACGAGAGACCCAGTACTTC. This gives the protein CSVVLAGGRETQYF.

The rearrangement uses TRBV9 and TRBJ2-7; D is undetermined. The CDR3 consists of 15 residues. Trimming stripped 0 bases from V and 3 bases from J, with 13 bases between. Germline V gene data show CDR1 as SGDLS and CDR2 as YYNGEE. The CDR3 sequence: CASSVEPAPVYEQYF. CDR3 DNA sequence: TGTGCCAGCAGCGTAGAGCCTGCGCCGGTCTACGAGCAGTACTTC.

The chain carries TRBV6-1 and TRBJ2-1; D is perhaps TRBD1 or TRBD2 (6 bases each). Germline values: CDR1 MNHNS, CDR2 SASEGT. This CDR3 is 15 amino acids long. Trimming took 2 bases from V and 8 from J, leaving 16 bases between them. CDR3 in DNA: TGTGCCAGCAGTGAATACATGGGGGGCGCCTATGAGCAGTTCTTC. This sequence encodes CASSEYMGGAYEQFF.

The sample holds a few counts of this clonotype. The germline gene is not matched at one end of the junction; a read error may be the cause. CDR3 sequence (DNA): TGTGCCAGCAGCCAGGCGGCGGGAGTGAACTACAATGGGCAGTTCTTC. Amino acid sequence: CASSQAAGVNYNGQFF. The V call is TRBV4-2, the J call TRBJ2-1; 7 positions match TRBD2. This CDR3 has 16 residues. Germline values: CDR1 LGHNA, CDR2 YNFKEQ.

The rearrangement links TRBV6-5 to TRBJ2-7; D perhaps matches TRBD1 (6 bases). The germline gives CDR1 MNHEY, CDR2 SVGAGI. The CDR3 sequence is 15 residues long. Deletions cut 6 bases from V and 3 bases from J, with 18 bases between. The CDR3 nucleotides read TGTGCCAGCAGCGTTACAGGGACATGGATCTACGAGCAGTACTTC. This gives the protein CASSVTGTWIYEQYF.

This chain's CDR3 is CASSYAGGTYEQYF. CDR3 nucleotides: TGTGCCAGCAGTTATGCGGGGGGGACCTACGAGCAGTACTTC. This chain connects TRBV12-3 or TRBV12-4 to TRBJ2-7; 9 bases line up with TRBD2. The CDR3 contains 14 residues. With 4 bases clipped from V and 2 bases from J, the junction kept 3 bases outside the gene matches.

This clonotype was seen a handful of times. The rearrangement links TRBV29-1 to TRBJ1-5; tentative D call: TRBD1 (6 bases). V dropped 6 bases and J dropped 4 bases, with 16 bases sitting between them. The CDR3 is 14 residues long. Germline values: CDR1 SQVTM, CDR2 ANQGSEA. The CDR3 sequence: CSVLLTGPNQPQHF. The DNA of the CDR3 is TGCAGCGTGCTTCTGACAGGTCCTAATCAGCCCCAGCATTTT.

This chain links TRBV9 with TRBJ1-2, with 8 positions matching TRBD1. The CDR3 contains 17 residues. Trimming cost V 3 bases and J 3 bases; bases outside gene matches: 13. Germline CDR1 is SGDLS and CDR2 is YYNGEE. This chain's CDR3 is CASSDAPGQVLDYGYTF. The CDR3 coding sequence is TGTGCCAGCAGCGACGCCCCGGGACAGGTTCTGGACTATGGCTACACCTTC. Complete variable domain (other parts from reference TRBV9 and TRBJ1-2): DSGVTQTPKHLITATGQRVTLRCSPRSGDLSVYWYQQSLDQGLQFLIQYYNGEERAKGNILERFSAQQFPDLHSELNLSSLELGDSALYFCASSDAPGQVLDYGYTFGSGTRLTVV.

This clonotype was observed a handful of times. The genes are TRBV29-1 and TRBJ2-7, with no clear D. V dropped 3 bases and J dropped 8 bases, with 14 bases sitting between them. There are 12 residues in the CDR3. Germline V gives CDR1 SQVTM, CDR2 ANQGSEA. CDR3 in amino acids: CSVDISGFKQYF. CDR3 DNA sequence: TGCAGCGTTGACATTTCTGGCTTCAAGCAGTACTTC.

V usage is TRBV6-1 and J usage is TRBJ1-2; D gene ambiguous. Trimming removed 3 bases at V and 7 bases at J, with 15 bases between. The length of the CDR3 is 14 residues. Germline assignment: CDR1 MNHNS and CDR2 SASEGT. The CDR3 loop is CASSEGQTVLGYTF. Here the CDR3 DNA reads TGTGCCAGCAGTGAGGGCCAGACGGTTCTTGGCTACACCTTC.

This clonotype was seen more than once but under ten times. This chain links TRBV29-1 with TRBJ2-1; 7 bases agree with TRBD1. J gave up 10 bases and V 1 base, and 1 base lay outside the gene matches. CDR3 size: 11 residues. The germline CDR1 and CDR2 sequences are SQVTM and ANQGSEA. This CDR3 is CSVEGDSEQFF. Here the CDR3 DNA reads TGCAGCGTTGAAGGGGACAGCGAGCAGTTCTTC.

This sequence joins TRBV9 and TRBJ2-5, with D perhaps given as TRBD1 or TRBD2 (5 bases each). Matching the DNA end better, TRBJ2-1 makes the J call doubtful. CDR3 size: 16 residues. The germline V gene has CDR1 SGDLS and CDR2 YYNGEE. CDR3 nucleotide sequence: TGTGCCAGCAGCGGGAACAGCGGAAGTTGGGGCGGTGAGCAGTTCTTC. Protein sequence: CASSGNSGSWGGEQFF.

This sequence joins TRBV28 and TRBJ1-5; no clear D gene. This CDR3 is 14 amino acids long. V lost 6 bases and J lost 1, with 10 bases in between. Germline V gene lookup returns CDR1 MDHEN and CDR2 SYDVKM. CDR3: CASRALVSNQPQHF. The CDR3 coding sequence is TGTGCCAGCAGGGCCCTTGTGAGCAATCAGCCCCAGCATTTT.

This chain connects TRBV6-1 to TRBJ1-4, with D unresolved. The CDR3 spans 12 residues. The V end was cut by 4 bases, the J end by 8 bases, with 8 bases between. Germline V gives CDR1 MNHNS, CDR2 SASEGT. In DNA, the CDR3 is TGTGCCAGCAGTGCAGTAGGGGAAAAACTGTTTTTT. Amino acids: CASSAVGEKLFF.

CDR3 region: CASTVSWDNEQFF. CDR3 sequence (DNA): TGTGCCAGCACGGTGAGTTGGGACAATGAGCAGTTCTTC. The chain combines TRBV7-9 with TRBJ2-1; D is unclear. With 7 bases removed from V and 5 bases from J, the gap between germline ends came to 12 bases. This CDR3 is built from 13 residues. CDR1 and CDR2 from the germline V gene are SEHNR and FQNEAQ (reference sequence).

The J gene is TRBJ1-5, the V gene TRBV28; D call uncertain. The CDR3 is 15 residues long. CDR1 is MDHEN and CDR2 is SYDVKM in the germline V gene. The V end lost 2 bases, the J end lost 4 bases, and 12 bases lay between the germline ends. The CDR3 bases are TGTGCCAGCAGTTTAGCCGGGGTCTTTAATCAGCCCCAGCATTTT. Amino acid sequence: CASSLAGVFNQPQHF.

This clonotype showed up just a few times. CDR3 in amino acids: CASTIGTSGGDEQYF. The CDR3 DNA sequence: TGCGCCAGCACTATTGGGACTAGCGGGGGGGACGAGCAGTACTTC. This sequence joins TRBV5-1 and TRBJ2-7; 16 bases map to TRBD2. CDR3 length: 15 residues. The V gene end was trimmed by 6 bases and the J gene end by 5 bases; junction bases not matched to a gene: 5. Germline CDR1 reads SGHRS; CDR2 reads YFSETQ.

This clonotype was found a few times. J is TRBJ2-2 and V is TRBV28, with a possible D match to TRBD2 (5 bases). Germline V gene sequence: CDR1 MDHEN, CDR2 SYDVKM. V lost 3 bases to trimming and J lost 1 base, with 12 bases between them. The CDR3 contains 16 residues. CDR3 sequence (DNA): TGTGCCAGCAGTTTCAAAACCGGACTGAACACCGGGGAGCTGTTTTTT. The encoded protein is CASSFKTGLNTGELFF.

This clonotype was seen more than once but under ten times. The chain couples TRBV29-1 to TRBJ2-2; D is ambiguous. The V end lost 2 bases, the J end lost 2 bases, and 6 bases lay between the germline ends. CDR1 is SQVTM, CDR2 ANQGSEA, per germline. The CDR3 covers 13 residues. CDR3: CSVETDNTGELFF. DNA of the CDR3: TGCAGCGTTGAAACCGACAACACCGGGGAGCTGTTTTTT.

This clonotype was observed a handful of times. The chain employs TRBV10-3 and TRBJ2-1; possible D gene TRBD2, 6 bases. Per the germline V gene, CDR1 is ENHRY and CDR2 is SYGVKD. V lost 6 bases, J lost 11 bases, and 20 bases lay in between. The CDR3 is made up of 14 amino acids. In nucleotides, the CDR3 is TGTGCCATCAGCTCCCCTGGGGACTTCAAAAAGCAGTTCTTC. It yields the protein CAISSPGDFKKQFF.

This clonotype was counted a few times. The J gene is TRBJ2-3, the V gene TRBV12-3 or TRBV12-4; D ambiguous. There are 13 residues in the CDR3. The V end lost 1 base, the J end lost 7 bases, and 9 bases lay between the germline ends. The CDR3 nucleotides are TGTGCCAGCAGTTTAGGCGCTCTATATACGCAGTATTTT. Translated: CASSLGALYTQYF.

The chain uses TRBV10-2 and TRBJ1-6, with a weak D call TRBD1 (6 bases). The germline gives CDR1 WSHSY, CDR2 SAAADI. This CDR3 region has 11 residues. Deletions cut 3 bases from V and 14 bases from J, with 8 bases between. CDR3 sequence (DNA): TGCGCCAGCAGTGAAGGGGGGACCCTCCACTTT. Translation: CASSEGGTLHF.